This TCR beta chain was recorded in a study of blood T cell repertoires in COVID-19. Study information: T cells, B-cell-depleted T cells, or PBMCs supplied cDNA or gDNA.

Germline values: CDR1 MGHRA, CDR2 YSYEKL. Trimming left V 2 bases short and J 4 bases short, with 15 bases between. The length of the CDR3 is 16 residues. Clones were read by immunoSEQ multiplex PCR, and TCRdb kept only the in-frame ones, dropping some. This table has more than 250,000 clones, roughly nine tenths appearing once. The chain has TRBV4-1 and TRBJ1-3; perhaps TRBD1 as D (6 bases). This TCR was recovered from a woman in her twenties or thirties who had recovered from COVID-19. Material: PBMCs or T cells enriched from blood (not recorded which). The CDR3: CASSQFTGILGNTIYF. DNA of the CDR3: TGCGCCAGCAGCCAATTTACAGGGATTTTGGGAAACACCATATATTTT.